Listed here are 19 T cell receptor beta chains from one sample, sequenced in a study of chemoradiotherapy in HPV16-positive cancers. Libraries were prepared by immunoSEQ multiplex PCR; TCRdb keeps only in-frame clonotypes and omits some of them. The data contain 9,500 or so clones, around two thirds of them singletons. The sample was gathered from a patient who underwent chemoradiotherapy. All receptors derive from a human donor with HPV-associated anogenital cancer.

The chain joins TRBV29-1 to TRBJ2-7, with TRBD2 matching 15 bases. The CDR3 has 13 amino acids. The germline V gene has CDR1 SQVTM and CDR2 ANQGSEA. The ends lost 7 bases at V and 5 bases at J; junction bases unmatched: 3. The CDR3 nucleotides read TGCAGCGCAGGACTAGCGGGAGGGAACGAGCAGTACTTC. Residues: CSAGLAGGNEQYF.

The chain recombines TRBV11-2 with TRBJ1-2; unclear D gene. The germline V and J ends were trimmed by 1 base and 4 bases, with 4 bases remaining between them. The CDR3 covers 12 residues. The germline V gene encodes CDR1 SGHAT and CDR2 FQNNGV. This chain's CDR3 is CASSLVSYGYTF. The CDR3 DNA follows: TGTGCCAGCAGCTTAGTTAGCTATGGCTACACCTTC.

The rearrangement links TRBV27 to TRBJ2-3; 7 bases align to TRBD2. The CDR3 is 16 residues long. Germline trimming cut 4 bases from V and 4 bases from J; bases unmatched to any gene: 11. In germline, CDR1 is MNHEY, CDR2 SMNVEV (reference sequence). Written as DNA, the CDR3 is TGTGCCAGCAGTTACCAAGCGGGGAGGGTACCAGATACGCAGTATTTT. This sequence encodes CASSYQAGRVPDTQYF.

The chain has TRBV9 and TRBJ2-1, with TRBD1 matching 10 bases. This CDR3 is built from 15 residues. V dropped 4 bases and J dropped 2; count of bases not matched to a gene: 3. Germline V gene sequence: CDR1 SGDLS, CDR2 YYNGEE. This CDR3 reads CASSTGTGAYNEQFF. CDR3 DNA: TGTGCCAGCAGCACCGGGACAGGGGCCTACAATGAGCAGTTCTTC.

This chain links TRBV19 with TRBJ2-7; 8 positions agree with TRBD2. Trimming took 10 bases from V and 2 from J; bases not matched to a gene: 10. Per germline, CDR1 LNHDA and CDR2 SQIVND (reference sequence). The CDR3 length is 14 residues. CDR3 in DNA: TGTGCCACCCAGTGGGCTAGCGGGCCCTACGAGCAGTACTTC. Translated: CATQWASGPYEQYF.

In this sample, this clone turned up a few times. This rearrangement joins TRBV4-2 to TRBJ2-7, with D unresolved. V shed 0 bases and J shed 0 bases, with 12 bases lying between them. CDR1 is LGHNA and CDR2 is YNFKEQ in the germline V gene. The CDR3 contains 16 residues. The CDR3 DNA reads as TGTGCCAGCAGCCAAGAAGGTGGGGTCCCCTCCTACGAGCAGTACTTC. It is translated as CASSQEGGVPSYEQYF.

J is TRBJ2-7 and V is TRBV19, with D possibly TRBD2 on 5 matching bases. Germline-derived CDR1 and CDR2 are LNHDA and SQIVND (reference sequence). The CDR3 consists of 12 residues. Between the trimmed V and J ends, which lost 4 bases and 7 bases, there was a span of 11 bases. CDR3 in DNA: TGTGCCAGTAGTAACTCTCCGGGGGAGCAGTACTTC. Translation: CASSNSPGEQYF.

The V call is TRBV7-3, the J call TRBJ2-5; D may match TRBD1 or TRBD2 (6 bases each). This CDR3 has 15 residues. CDR1 is SGHTA and CDR2 is FQGTGA in the germline V gene. V lost 0 bases to trimming and J lost 2 bases, with 10 bases between them. The CDR3 protein is CASSLTRGGQETQYF. In nucleotides, the CDR3 is TGTGCCAGCAGCTTAACCAGAGGGGGGCAAGAGACCCAGTACTTC. Complete variable domain (other parts from reference TRBV7-3 and TRBJ2-5): GAGVSQTPSNKVTEKGKYVELRCDPISGHTALYWYRQSLGQGPEFLIYFQGTGAADDSGLPNDRFFAVRPEGSVSTLKIQRTERGDSAVYLCASSLTRGGQETQYFGPGTRLLVL.

The rearrangement links TRBV4-2 to TRBJ2-3; 9 bases are shared with TRBD2. Germline V gene data show CDR1 as LGHNA and CDR2 as YNFKEQ. The CDR3 is 21 residues long. With 2 bases clipped from V and 0 bases from J, the junction kept 18 bases outside the gene matches. The CDR3 coding sequence is TGTGCCAGCAGCCAATACCTCCGGCCTAGCGGGAAAGCTTCTAGCACAGATACGCAGTATTTT. This encodes CASSQYLRPSGKASSTDTQYF.

The V and J genes are TRBV10-1 and TRBJ2-3; D is ambiguous. Germline values: CDR1 WNHNN, CDR2 SYGVQD (reference sequence). With 0 bases removed from V and 0 bases from J, the gap between germline ends came to 4 bases. This CDR3 spans 14 amino acids. The CDR3 here is CASSESTSTDTQYF. The CDR3 DNA reads TGCGCCAGCAGTGAGTCTACTAGCACAGATACGCAGTATTTT.

This clone occurred a few times. This chain uses TRBV14 with TRBJ1-2; D might be TRBD1 (6 bases). V lost 1 base, J lost 11 bases, and 14 bases lay in between. The CDR3 covers 13 residues. The germline V gene encodes CDR1 SGHDN and CDR2 FVKESK. The chain's CDR3 is CASSQGMDTGYTF. For the CDR3, the DNA is TGTGCCAGCAGCCAAGGAATGGACACAGGGTACACCTTC. The full variable domain, with the rest looked up from reference TRBV14 and TRBJ1-2, is EAGVTQFPSHSVIEKGQTVTLRCDPISGHDNLYWYRRVMGKEIKFLLHFVKESKQDESGMPNNRFLAERTGGTYSTLKVQPAELEDSGVYFCASSQGMDTGYTFGSGTRLTVV.

V is TRBV28 and J is TRBJ2-1, with a possible D match to TRBD1 (6 bases). Per germline, CDR1 MDHEN and CDR2 SYDVKM. This CDR3 comprises 16 residues. V lost 6 bases and J lost 0, with 15 bases in between. The CDR3 sequence: CASSGTGRVSYNEQFF. CDR3 bases: TGTGCCAGCAGCGGAACAGGGCGAGTCTCCTACAATGAGCAGTTCTTC.

J is TRBJ2-5 and V is TRBV9; 14 nucleotides align to TRBD2. The CDR3 loop spans 18 amino acids. V dropped 0 bases and J dropped 5; count of bases not matched to a gene: 9. Germline-derived CDR1 and CDR2 are SGDLS and YYNGEE. The CDR3 reads CASSVGTSGRRIGETQYF. In DNA form, the CDR3 reads TGTGCCAGCAGCGTAGGGACTAGCGGGAGGAGGATAGGGGAGACCCAGTACTTC.

This chain connects TRBV6-4 to TRBJ2-3; TRBD1 is a possible D gene (6 bases). The germline V gene encodes CDR1 MRHNA and CDR2 SNTAGT. V dropped 4 bases and J dropped 3 bases, with 11 bases sitting between them. CDR3 size: 14 residues. This CDR3 reads CASSATTGTDTQYF. DNA of the CDR3: TGTGCCAGCAGTGCCACAACAGGGACAGATACGCAGTATTTT.

The rearrangement uses TRBV4-1 and TRBJ1-5; 9 bases map to TRBD1. V lost 0 bases to trimming and J lost 5 bases; unmatched junction nucleotides: 5. Germline CDR1 MGHRA, CDR2 YSYEKL. The CDR3 length is 16 residues. The CDR3 region is CASSQDLDRGDQPQHF. DNA of the CDR3: TGCGCCAGCAGCCAAGATCTCGACAGGGGGGATCAGCCCCAGCATTTT.

This sequence joins TRBV6-5 and TRBJ1-1; D ambiguous. This CDR3 is 13 amino acids long. Germline V gene data show CDR1 as MNHEY and CDR2 as SVGAGI. V shed 0 bases and J shed 6 bases, with 8 bases lying between them. The CDR3 DNA follows: TGTGCCAGCAGTTACTCGACGGGGTCTGAAGCTTTCTTT. Its protein product is CASSYSTGSEAFF.

The V and J genes are TRBV5-1 and TRBJ1-1; D unresolved. CDR1 is SGHRS and CDR2 is YFSETQ in the germline V gene. Trimming took off 2 bases at V and 4 bases at J, with 12 bases between the two ends. This CDR3 is 14 amino acids long. DNA for the CDR3: TGCGCCAGCAGCTTACGGGGTGAGGTCACTGAAGCTTTCTTT. Translation gives CASSLRGEVTEAFF.

The V gene is TRBV7-2, the J gene TRBJ1-1, with D possibly matching TRBD1 (6 bases). Trimming cost V 5 bases and J 0 bases, with 13 bases left between them. Germline assignment: CDR1 SGHTA and CDR2 FQGNSA. The CDR3 totals 15 residues. The CDR3 nucleotides read TGTGCCAGCAGCGCCCCCGGGACACTGAACACTGAAGCTTTCTTT. Residues: CASSAPGTLNTEAFF.

This chain connects TRBV28 to TRBJ1-4, with D perhaps TRBD1 (6 bases). The CDR3 covers 15 residues. Between the trimmed V and J ends, which lost 4 bases and 11 bases, there was a span of 20 bases. Germline loops: CDR1 MDHEN, CDR2 SYDVKM. The CDR3 reads CASSSQGQGMWKLFF. CDR3 bases: TGTGCCAGCAGTTCCCAGGGGCAAGGCATGTGGAAACTGTTTTTT.